This is a list of T cell receptor beta chains from one sample in a study of OX40 agonist ivuxolimab in advanced cancers. Here immunoSEQ multiplex PCR was the method, and the copy in TCRdb shows in-frame clones only, minus some. The data show about 64,000 clones, around 83% seen once. This sample comprised CD4+ or CD8+ T cells sorted from blood, obtained in a trial of the OX40 agonist ivuxolimab. The receptors come from an adult with an advanced solid tumor such as melanoma, head and neck, liver or kidney cancer. The CDR3 runs from the conserved cysteine through the conserved F or W. A D gene is named only where the DNA matches it firmly. Some rows mark clone size as missing; the rest say once, few, many or name a class of expanded clone.

CDR3 length: 18; D gene: .; clone size: .; J gene: TRBJ2-5; V gene: TRBV11-1; CDR3 protein: CASSPGRWGVGVQETQYF; CDR3 DNA: TGTGCCAGCAGCCCAGGTCGATGGGGCGTAGGGGTCCAAGAGACCCAGTACTTC
CDR3 length: 13; D gene: .; clone size: few; J gene: TRBJ1-2; V gene: TRBV19; CDR3 protein: CASSMQGNYGYTF; CDR3 DNA: TGTGCCAGTAGTATGCAGGGAAACTATGGCTACACCTTC
CDR3 length: 14; D gene: TRBD2; clone size: once; J gene: TRBJ2-7; V gene: TRBV29-1; CDR3 protein: CSVERRGDIYEQYF; CDR3 DNA: TGCAGCGTTGAACGGCGGGGGGACATTTACGAGCAGTACTTC
CDR3 length: 15; D gene: TRBD1; clone size: .; J gene: TRBJ1-5; V gene: TRBV18; CDR3 protein: CASSPRQGDQQPQHF; CDR3 DNA: TGTGCCAGCTCACCGCGCCAGGGGGACCAGCAGCCCCAGCATTTT
CDR3 length: 13; D gene: .; clone size: few; J gene: TRBJ1-5; V gene: TRBV6-1; CDR3 protein: CASRYREDQPQHF; CDR3 DNA: TGTGCCAGCAGGTACAGGGAGGATCAGCCCCAGCATTTT
CDR3 length: 13; D gene: .; clone size: .; J gene: TRBJ1-5; V gene: TRBV29-1; CDR3 protein: CSVRDNYNQPQHF; CDR3 DNA: TGCAGCGTTCGGGACAATTACAATCAGCCCCAGCATTTT
CDR3 length: 14; D gene: TRBD1; clone size: .; J gene: TRBJ1-2; V gene: TRBV9; CDR3 protein: CASSVSRTGRGYTF; CDR3 DNA: TGTGCCAGCAGCGTGAGTCGGACAGGGAGAGGCTACACCTTC
CDR3 length: 17; D gene: .; clone size: .; J gene: TRBJ2-2; V gene: TRBV5-1; CDR3 protein: CASSYRLRTANTGELFF; CDR3 DNA: TGCGCCAGCAGTTACCGACTGAGGACAGCGAACACCGGGGAGCTGTTTTTT
CDR3 length: 14; D gene: TRBD1; clone size: .; J gene: TRBJ1-6; V gene: TRBV2; CDR3 protein: CASRLTGRDSPLHF; CDR3 DNA: TGTGCCAGCAGGCTGACAGGGCGGGATTCACCCCTCCACTTT
CDR3 length: 13; D gene: .; clone size: few; J gene: TRBJ1-5; V gene: TRBV6-4; CDR3 protein: CASSEGANQPQHF; CDR3 DNA: TGTGCCAGCAGTGAGGGGGCCAATCAGCCCCAGCATTTT
CDR3 length: 15; D gene: TRBD2; clone size: .; J gene: TRBJ2-5; V gene: TRBV27; CDR3 protein: CATKSPGLGGETQYF; CDR3 DNA: TGTGCCACCAAAAGTCCGGGACTAGGGGGAGAGACCCAGTACTTC
CDR3 length: 14; D gene: TRBD1; clone size: once; J gene: TRBJ1-2; V gene: TRBV5-4; CDR3 protein: CASSRGGQEDGYTF; CDR3 DNA: TGTGCCAGCAGCCGGGGGGGACAGGAGGACGGCTACACCTTC
CDR3 length: 15; D gene: .; clone size: many; J gene: TRBJ1-3; V gene: TRBV7-9; CDR3 protein: CASSSLQGSGNTIYF; CDR3 DNA: TGTGCCAGCAGCTCCCTGCAGGGATCTGGAAACACCATATATTTT
CDR3 length: 17; D gene: TRBD1; clone size: .; J gene: TRBJ2-2; V gene: TRBV15; CDR3 protein: CATSRAPPGQGTGELFF; CDR3 DNA: TGTGCCACCAGCAGAGCACCCCCTGGACAGGGTACCGGGGAGCTGTTTTTT
CDR3 length: 15; D gene: .; clone size: .; J gene: TRBJ2-2; V gene: TRBV5-1; CDR3 protein: CASSLGAASPVGLFF; CDR3 DNA: TGCGCCAGCAGCTTGGGTGCCGCTAGTCCGGTGGGGCTGTTTTTT
CDR3 length: 16; D gene: TRBD1; clone size: once; J gene: TRBJ1-1; V gene: TRBV5-4; CDR3 protein: CASSFGTGGVNTEAFF; CDR3 DNA: TGTGCCAGCAGCTTCGGGACAGGGGGTGTGAACACTGAAGCTTTCTTT
CDR3 length: 13; D gene: .; clone size: .; J gene: TRBJ2-5; V gene: TRBV6-4; CDR3 protein: CASSVDLWGTQYF; CDR3 DNA: TGTGCCAGCAGTGTGGACCTTTGGGGGACCCAGTACTTC
CDR3 length: 11; D gene: .; clone size: .; J gene: TRBJ2-3; V gene: TRBV19; CDR3 protein: CASSIMDTQYF; CDR3 DNA: TGTGCCAGTAGTATAATGGATACGCAGTATTTT
CDR3 length: 14; D gene: .; clone size: .; J gene: TRBJ1-2; V gene: TRBV11-3; CDR3 protein: CASSLERGRHGYTF; CDR3 DNA: TGTGCCAGCAGCTTAGAGAGGGGAAGGCATGGCTACACCTTC
CDR3 length: 18; D gene: TRBD1; clone size: .; J gene: TRBJ2-2; V gene: TRBV29-1; CDR3 protein: CSVEVDSLGQSNTGELFF; CDR3 DNA: TGCAGCGTTGAAGTGGATTCTCTGGGACAGTCGAACACCGGGGAGCTGTTTTTT
CDR3 length: 13; D gene: .; clone size: few; J gene: TRBJ1-5; V gene: TRBV7-9; CDR3 protein: CASSLEGSGPQHF; CDR3 DNA: TGTGCCAGCAGCTTAGAAGGCAGCGGGCCCCAGCATTTT
CDR3 length: 14; D gene: TRBD2; clone size: .; J gene: TRBJ2-1; V gene: TRBV30; CDR3 protein: CAWSIREGSNEQFF; CDR3 DNA: TGTGCCTGGAGTATAAGGGAGGGGTCCAATGAGCAGTTCTTC
CDR3 length: 15; D gene: .; clone size: .; J gene: TRBJ2-4; V gene: TRBV6-1; CDR3 protein: CASSQAPGAKNIQYF; CDR3 DNA: TGTGCCAGCAGTCAGGCCCCTGGGGCCAAAAACATTCAGTACTTC
CDR3 length: 15; D gene: TRBD2; clone size: many; J gene: TRBJ2-7; V gene: TRBV27; CDR3 protein: CASSLSGGGGYEQYF; CDR3 DNA: TGTGCCAGCAGTTTATCGGGGGGGGGAGGGTACGAGCAGTACTTC
CDR3 length: 19; D gene: .; clone size: .; J gene: TRBJ2-1; V gene: TRBV7-9; CDR3 protein: CASSPVGGYQSFIHNEQFF; CDR3 DNA: TGTGCCAGCAGCCCGGTCGGGGGTTATCAATCATTCATACACAATGAGCAGTTCTTC
CDR3 length: 13; D gene: .; clone size: .; J gene: TRBJ1-1; V gene: TRBV6-1; CDR3 protein: CASRTLSNTEAFF; CDR3 DNA: TGTGCCAGCAGGACACTATCGAACACTGAAGCTTTCTTT
CDR3 length: 19; D gene: TRBD2; clone size: .; J gene: TRBJ2-7; V gene: TRBV28; CDR3 protein: CASSLFGFGREGSSYEQYF; CDR3 DNA: TGTGCCAGCAGTTTGTTCGGTTTTGGGCGGGAGGGGAGCTCCTACGAGCAGTACTTC
CDR3 length: 14; D gene: .; clone size: .; J gene: TRBJ1-1; V gene: TRBV5-5; CDR3 protein: CASSTTGRYTEAFF; CDR3 DNA: TGTGCCAGCAGCACCACGGGACGGTACACTGAAGCTTTCTTT
CDR3 length: 14; D gene: .; clone size: .; J gene: TRBJ2-7; V gene: TRBV11-3; CDR3 protein: CASSLGGDLNEQYF; CDR3 DNA: TGTGCCAGCAGCTTAGGTGGGGATCTGAACGAGCAGTACTTC
CDR3 length: 11; D gene: .; clone size: .; J gene: TRBJ2-3; V gene: TRBV4-2; CDR3 protein: CASRSKNTQYF; CDR3 DNA: TGTGCCAGTCGATCTAAGAATACGCAGTATTTT
CDR3 length: 15; D gene: TRBD2; clone size: .; J gene: TRBJ2-3; V gene: TRBV6-4; CDR3 protein: CASSDSSGGTDTQYF; CDR3 DNA: TGTGCCAGCAGTGACTCGAGCGGGGGCACAGATACGCAGTATTTT
CDR3 length: 13; D gene: .; clone size: .; J gene: TRBJ2-7; V gene: TRBV19; CDR3 protein: CASSLQGGDEQYF; CDR3 DNA: TGTGCCAGTAGTTTACAGGGAGGAGACGAGCAGTACTTC
CDR3 length: 12; D gene: .; clone size: .; J gene: TRBJ1-2; V gene: TRBV29-1; CDR3 protein: CSVEQGGEGYTF; CDR3 DNA: TGCAGCGTTGAGCAAGGGGGGGAGGGCTACACCTTC
CDR3 length: 15; D gene: .; clone size: once; J gene: TRBJ1-5; V gene: TRBV2; CDR3 protein: CVSSVIPREPLPQHF; CDR3 DNA: TGTGTCAGCAGCGTAATTCCCAGAGAGCCTCTGCCCCAGCATTTT